Shown below are 25 T cell receptor beta chains from a single sample sequenced in a study of regulatory T cells in long-lasting Graves disease. The time point was: newly diagnosed GD, antithyroid drugs for less than 3 months. Scientists built the TCR library using RNA that was extracted from PBMCs. Researchers made TCR beta libraries by using iRepertoire HTBI primers and running Arm-PCR on CDR3 regions. TCRdb passed the multiplex PCR reads through MiXCR, listing each CDR3 protein once. The sample holds about 420,000 distinct CDR3 sequences; about 15% are singletons and the top ten take 20% to 25%. These sequences were also reported in another study, on T cells in Graves' hyperthyroidism and ophthalmopathy.

Sequencing used peripheral blood mononuclear cells (PBMCs), obtained at new diagnosis, from a patient treated with antithyroid drugs. The receptors come from a woman aged 18-29 years with Graves disease.

This clonotype has at least ten counts. The J gene is TRBJ2-1, the V gene TRBV7-2; 14 bases agree with TRBD2. Germline loops: CDR1 SGHTA, CDR2 FQGNSA. This CDR3 comprises 15 residues. The V and J ends lost 5 bases and 6 bases, in that order; junction bases with no gene match: 3. CDR3 amino acids: CASSLGTSGSNEQFF. Written as DNA, the CDR3 is TGTGCCAGCAGCCTCGGGACTAGCGGGAGCAATGAGCAGTTCTTC. The variable domain in full, completed from reference TRBV7-2 and TRBJ2-1, reads GAGVSQSPSNKVTEKGKDVELRCDPISGHTALYWYRQSLGQGLEFLIYFQGNSAPDKSGLPSDRFSAERTGGSVSTLTIQRTQQEDSAVYLCASSLGTSGSNEQFFGPGTRLTVL.

This clonotype has just a few counts. The J gene is TRBJ2-1, the V gene TRBV30; tentative D call: TRBD2 (5 bases). This CDR3 comprises 13 residues. Germline CDR1 is GTSNPN and CDR2 is SVGIG (reference sequence). Trimming took off 0 bases at V and 8 bases at J, with 11 bases between the two ends. In DNA form, the CDR3 reads TGTGCCTGGAGTGTGAACAGCGGCGATGAGCAGTTCTTC. Translation: CAWSVNSGDEQFF.

There are a few counts of this clonotype. This rearrangement joins TRBV12-3 or TRBV12-4 to TRBJ2-7; TRBD1 matches 8 bases. The trim removed 3 bases at V and 7 bases at J, leaving 11 bases unmatched. The CDR3 length is 15 residues. CDR3 nucleotides: TGTGCCAGCAGTTTTCTTCAGGGGGCGGTGAGTGAGCAGTACTTC. Translating it yields CASSFLQGAVSEQYF.

This clonotype was seen ten or more times. The rearrangement joins TRBV7-9 to TRBJ2-3; maybe TRBD2 (6 bases). In germline, CDR1 is SEHNR, CDR2 FQNEAQ (reference sequence). This CDR3 spans 16 amino acids. Trimming removed 5 bases at V and 2 bases at J, with 17 bases between. The CDR3 loop reads CASSNPSVSHTDTQYF. The CDR3 DNA reads TGTGCCAGCAGCAACCCTAGCGTCTCACACACAGATACGCAGTATTTT.

This clonotype was observed a few times. V usage is TRBV5-1 and J usage is TRBJ2-2; possibly TRBD1 for D (5 bases). The CDR3 contains 13 residues. Looked up from germline, CDR1 is SGHRS and CDR2 is YFSETQ. Trimming stripped 0 bases from V and 7 bases from J, with 7 bases between. The CDR3 coding sequence is TGCGCCAGCAGCTTGGGGACAATCGGGGAGCTGTTTTTT. Encoded protein: CASSLGTIGELFF.

This clonotype was observed at least ten times. This chain links TRBV28 with TRBJ2-5; perhaps TRBD2 as D (5 bases). V dropped 3 bases and J dropped 10 bases, with 15 bases sitting between them. Germline lookup yields CDR1 MDHEN and CDR2 SYDVKM. The CDR3 length is 13 residues. The CDR3 nucleotides read TGTGCCAGCAGTTTCCACCGGGCCGGGATCCAGTACTTC. It codes for CASSFHRAGIQYF. The variable domain in full, completed from reference TRBV28 and TRBJ2-5, reads DVKVTQSSRYLVKRTGEKVFLECVQDMDHENMFWYRQDPGLGLRLIYFSYDVKMKEKGDIPEGYSVSREKKERFSLILESASTNQTSMYLCASSFHRAGIQYFGPGTRLLVL.

Ten or more counts support this clonotype. The chain has TRBV28 and TRBJ1-1, with D tentatively TRBD1 (5 bases). CDR3 length: 13 residues. Germline CDR1 is MDHEN and CDR2 is SYDVKM. The ends were cut back, 9 bases at V and 4 bases at J, with 15 bases in the middle. CDR3: CASLGGPTTEAFF. The CDR3 nucleotides read TGTGCCAGTTTGGGGGGACCTACCACTGAAGCTTTCTTT.

This clonotype came up a few times. The J gene is TRBJ2-7, the V gene TRBV6-2 or TRBV6-3; perhaps TRBD1 as D (5 bases). V gave up 7 bases and J gave up 0 bases, with 10 bases separating them. The CDR3 covers 13 residues. Germline values: CDR1 MNHEY, CDR2 SVGEGT. Written as DNA, the CDR3 is TGTGCCAGCACGGACAAAATCTCCTACGAGCAGTACTTC. This gives the protein CASTDKISYEQYF.

This clonotype was seen ten or more times. This chain uses TRBV28 with TRBJ1-1; D remains ambiguous. The germline V and J ends were trimmed by 6 bases and 0 bases, with 14 bases remaining between them. The germline V gene has CDR1 MDHEN and CDR2 SYDVKM. The CDR3 extends over 15 amino acids. The CDR3 loop is CASSTEIRMNTEAFF. The CDR3 DNA reads TGTGCCAGCAGCACAGAAATCCGCATGAACACTGAAGCTTTCTTT.

A word on this clonotype: With a much larger clone just one base away, this may be a read error. The rearrangement links TRBV12-3 or TRBV12-4 to TRBJ2-1; possibly TRBD2 for D (5 bases). The last part of the DNA fits TRBJ2-5 better; the J call may be wrong. The CDR3 length is 15 residues. The CDR3 here is CASSFGASKVEAQYF. CDR3 bases: TGTGCCAGCAGTTTTGGAGCTTCCAAGGTGGAGGCCCAGTACTTC.

This clonotype was found many times. V gene TRBV28 combines with J gene TRBJ1-1, with 7 positions matching TRBD1. The V segment lost 6 bases and the J segment 0 bases; nucleotides outside the gene matches: 10. CDR1 is MDHEN and CDR2 is SYDVKM in the germline V gene. This CDR3 is built from 16 residues. The CDR3 nucleotides read TGTGCCAGCAGGCTAAGGGGACAGACCGTGAACACTGAAGCTTTCTTT. This gives the protein CASRLRGQTVNTEAFF. Drawing the rest from reference TRBV28 and TRBJ1-1, the complete variable domain is DVKVTQSSRYLVKRTGEKVFLECVQDMDHENMFWYRQDPGLGLRLIYFSYDVKMKEKGDIPEGYSVSREKKERFSLILESASTNQTSMYLCASRLRGQTVNTEAFFGQGTRLTVV.

This clonotype was seen repeatedly, ten times or more. The rearrangement uses TRBV30 and TRBJ2-7, with 8 bases matching TRBD1. The trim removed 1 base at V and 3 bases at J, leaving 2 bases unmatched. The germline gives CDR1 GTSNPN, CDR2 SVGIG (reference sequence). This CDR3 contains 13 residues. The CDR3 region is CAWSARGLYEQYF. Written as DNA, the CDR3 is TGTGCCTGGAGTGCCAGGGGGCTCTACGAGCAGTACTTC.

The table lists this clonotype with many counts. The genes are TRBV28 and TRBJ2-7; 8 bases align to TRBD2. V lost 7 bases, J lost 5 bases, and 10 bases stayed unmatched. The length of the CDR3 is 14 residues. The germline V gene has CDR1 MDHEN and CDR2 SYDVKM. Here the CDR3 DNA reads TGTGCCAGCATTAGTGCGGGGGGCTTCCACGAGCAGTACTTC. It encodes CASISAGGFHEQYF.

The table lists this clonotype with many counts. V gene TRBV2 combines with J gene TRBJ1-1, with TRBD1 as a possible D gene (6 bases). The V gene lost 8 bases and the J gene lost 5 bases, with 15 bases spanning the gap. From germline, CDR1 is SNHLY and CDR2 FYNNEI. The CDR3 consists of 13 residues. CDR3 DNA sequence: TGTGCCAGCGGGTTGCAGGGGAGGACTGAAGCTTTCTTT. This gives the protein CASGLQGRTEAFF.

This clonotype turned up a few times. The rearrangement joins TRBV30 to TRBJ2-6; tentatively, D is TRBD1 (5 bases). The CDR3 runs to 14 residues. The germline V gene encodes CDR1 GTSNPN and CDR2 SVGIG (reference sequence). V dropped 5 bases and J dropped 0 bases, with 8 bases sitting between them. The CDR3 region is CAWDSSSGANVLTF. The DNA for the CDR3 is TGTGCCTGGGACAGTAGCTCTGGGGCCAACGTCCTGACTTTC.

This clonotype has ten or more counts. The genes are TRBV2 and TRBJ2-3; D possibly corresponds to TRBD2 (6 bases). V was trimmed by 10 bases and J by 3 bases, leaving 20 bases between them. The germline V gene has CDR1 SNHLY and CDR2 FYNNEI. The CDR3 loop spans 15 amino acids. The CDR3 loop reads CAIRNRGLGTDTQYF. Here the CDR3 DNA reads TGTGCCATCCGGAACCGGGGGTTAGGGACAGATACGCAGTATTTT.

The table lists this clonotype with many counts. This rearrangement joins TRBV29-1 to TRBJ2-3; 7 bases match TRBD1. Germline assignment: CDR1 SQVTM and CDR2 ANQGSEA. This CDR3 has 12 amino acids. V lost 5 bases, J lost 4 bases, and 3 bases stayed unmatched. CDR3 DNA: TGCAGCGTTTTGACAGGGTCAGATACGCAGTATTTT. It specifies CSVLTGSDTQYF.

The gene calls are TRBV7-6 and TRBJ2-1; the D gene is possibly TRBD1 (5 bases). V gave up 5 bases and J gave up 8 bases, with 19 bases separating them. In germline, CDR1 is SGHVS, CDR2 FNYEAQ. This CDR3 region has 15 residues. Here the CDR3 reads CASSQDGGARDEQFF. The CDR3 region has the DNA TGTGCCAGCAGCCAGGACGGTGGGGCTAGGGATGAGCAGTTCTTC.

At least ten counts were recorded for this clonotype. J is TRBJ2-7 and V is TRBV11-2; D call uncertain. There are 13 residues in the CDR3. Trimming took 3 bases from V and 4 from J, leaving 10 bases between them. Germline V gene lookup returns CDR1 SGHAT and CDR2 FQNNGV. The CDR3 protein is CASSLTPLYEQYF. For the CDR3, the DNA is TGTGCCAGCAGCTTGACCCCGTTATACGAGCAGTACTTC.

This clonotype has a count of ten or more. The V call is TRBV6-5, the J call TRBJ2-3, with D perhaps TRBD1 (6 bases). The V and J ends lost 0 bases and 0 bases respectively, with 22 bases between them. Germline assignment: CDR1 MNHEY and CDR2 SVGAGI. The CDR3 sequence is 20 residues long. CDR3 in DNA: TGTGCCAGCAGTTACTCGTATTTCGGGCGACAGGCGACTAGCACAGATACGCAGTATTTT. Translating it yields CASSYSYFGRQATSTDTQYF.

As DNA, the CDR3 is TGCGCCAGCAGCCCACAAGACTATGAGCAGTTCTTC. The encoded protein is CASSPQDYEQFF. V is TRBV5-1 and J is TRBJ2-1; D gene uncertain. This CDR3 is built from 12 residues. With 4 bases removed from V and 8 bases from J, the gap between germline ends came to 10 bases. CDR1 is SGHRS and CDR2 is YFSETQ in the germline V gene.

This clonotype was counted between two and nine times. This chain uses TRBV3-1 with TRBJ2-2, with 15 bases identical to TRBD2. Trimming removed 6 bases from V and 4 bases from J; junction bases left unmatched: 6. Germline loops: CDR1 LGHDT, CDR2 YNNKEL (reference sequence). This CDR3 is 17 amino acids long. The CDR3 here is CASRGLAGGVGTGELFF. CDR3 bases: TGTGCCAGCAGGGGACTAGCGGGAGGTGTTGGCACCGGGGAGCTGTTTTTT.

This clonotype appeared many times. V gene TRBV5-4 combines with J gene TRBJ1-2; D remains unclear. The V end was cut by 2 bases, the J end by 0 bases, with 11 bases between. The CDR3 length is 15 residues. The germline V gene has CDR1 SGHNT and CDR2 YYREEE (reference sequence). The CDR3 protein is CASSLFGQANYGYTF. CDR3 nucleotide sequence: TGTGCCAGCAGCTTATTTGGCCAGGCTAACTATGGCTACACCTTC.

A few counts support this clonotype. The V and J genes are TRBV6-5 and TRBJ2-7; no clear D gene. The germline gives CDR1 MNHEY, CDR2 SVGAGI. Trimming shortened V by 4 bases and J by 5 bases, and 15 bases separated the two germline ends. The CDR3 runs 14 residues. The CDR3 spells CASSSLLGNHEQYF. CDR3 in DNA: TGTGCCAGCAGTTCTCTCCTTGGGAACCACGAGCAGTACTTC.

This clonotype was observed many times. This chain links TRBV20-1 with TRBJ2-7; tentatively, D is TRBD2 (6 bases). Trimming took 6 bases from V and 0 from J, leaving 9 bases between them. CDR1 and CDR2 from the germline V gene are DFQATT and SNEGSKA (reference sequence). The CDR3 consists of 12 residues. The CDR3 reads CSATTSSYEQYF. Here the CDR3 DNA reads TGCAGTGCGACGACTAGCTCCTACGAGCAGTACTTC.